This section outlines one T cell receptor beta chain sequence together with its context. TCRdb reprocessed the RT-PCR reads with MiXCR, giving one entry per CDR3 protein. Among about 960,000 distinct CDR3 sequences listed, over 15% were seen once. CDR3 length equals 15 residues. Trimming removed 0 bases from V and 1 base from J, with 10 bases in between. CDR1 SGHRS and CDR2 YFSETQ come from the germline V gene. This sample was included in a study of patients and donors after allogeneic stem cell transplantation. Sequences were obtained from blood, either unsorted or a sorted T cell fraction (not recorded which). The rearrangement joins TRBV5-1 to TRBJ1-1; D perhaps matches TRBD1 (6 bases). This clonotype was sampled from a human donor who was either an allogeneic HSCT recipient or a stem cell or donor lymphocyte infusion donor (not recorded which). It is not recorded whose cells these are; they may come from a transplant donor. CDR3 amino acids: CASSLEGGQNTEAFF. CDR3 nucleotide sequence: TGCGCCAGCAGCTTGGAGGGGGGACAGAACACTGAAGCTTTCTTT.